This T cell receptor beta chain originates from a study of blood T cell repertoires in COVID-19. Across the whole study: Sites across the United States, Italy and Spain contributed samples from acute and convalescent COVID-19. Nucleic acid was either cDNA or gDNA, and it came from T cells, B-cell-depleted T cells, or PBMCs.

Those who participated ranged in age from roughly 18 to 90 years and resided in around 22 US areas. CDR1 and CDR2 from the germline V gene are SGHRS and YFSETQ. The CDR3 contains 13 residues. The V and J ends lost 9 bases and 7 bases, in that order; junction bases with no gene match: 4. Clones were sequenced by immunoSEQ multiplex PCR, and TCRdb holds only the in-frame ones, with some missing. This table holds 300,000 to 500,000 clones, approximately 90% found once. The clonotype originates from a woman in her thirties with acute COVID-19. The chain joins TRBV5-1 to TRBJ2-1; TRBD2 aligns across 13 bases. Specimen: PBMCs or T cells enriched from blood (not recorded which). CDR3 region: CAMTSGGPNEQFF. The CDR3 DNA reads as TGCGCCATGACTAGCGGGGGGCCTAATGAGCAGTTCTTC.